Listed below are T cell receptor beta chains from one sample, sequenced in a study of beta chain features in type 1 diabetes. Some clones are missing from TCRdb's copy, which holds only in-frame ones; the method was immunoSEQ multiplex PCR. This sample carries more than 250,000 clones, approximately 14% of them seen once, and the ten largest clones take approximately 0.015%. Input material: naive CD4+ T cells from blood. These receptors all come from a man between 25 and 39 years old with type 1 diabetes. Both conserved end residues are part of each CDR3. Where a row states a size, it is once, few, many or the class of an expanded clone; other rows omit it.

TRBV5-1	TRBJ2-3	few	CASSLSGFTSDTQYF
TRBV5-4	TRBJ1-1	few	CASSDWTGGTEAFF
TRBV14	TRBJ2-6	-	CASSQVQGASGANVLTF
TRBV7-9	TRBJ2-1	-	CASSSQDRNNEQFF
TRBV28	TRBJ2-7	-	CASSRNGEDYEQYF
TRBV28	TRBJ2-2	-	CASSISANTGELFF
TRBV15	TRBJ2-2	few	CATSPGSFSNTGELFF
TRBV29-1	TRBJ2-7	-	CSVERLAGDGEQYF
TRBV28	TRBJ2-1	-	CASSTLAKNTNEQFF
TRBV6-6	TRBJ1-3	-	CASSRQGLSSGNTIYF
TRBV28	TRBJ2-5	few	CASSPLGQGIKTQYF
TRBV27	TRBJ2-1	-	CASSSLQGRSYNEQFF
TRBV7-9	TRBJ2-3	-	CASSSSLGGDTQYF
TRBV5-1	TRBJ2-3	-	CASSKTDRNTDTQYF
TRBV4-3	TRBJ2-1	few	CASSPAYGLEINNEQFF
TRBV7-8	TRBJ1-4	few	CASSQDRGQLFF
TRBV9	TRBJ2-1	once	CASTPGLAVYNEQFF
TRBV7-9	TRBJ2-1	few	CASSSTLGYNEQFF
TRBV9	TRBJ2-2	-	CASSVGGTANTGELFF
TRBV28	TRBJ2-7	-	CASTTGPHEQYF
TRBV9	TRBJ2-1	-	CASSAGQDNEQFF
TRBV6-1	TRBJ2-1	-	CASRRTSGPLDEQFF
TRBV7-2	TRBJ1-4	few	CASSEGATNEKLFF
TRBV15	TRBJ1-5	few	CATRQVGQPQHF
TRBV9	TRBJ2-1	few	CASSQSGTSGSHEQFF
TRBV19	TRBJ2-7	few	CASSSSGIYEQYF
TRBV6-5	TRBJ2-7	few	CASSYSVEAYEQYF
TRBV7-2	TRBJ2-1	few	CASSDLGQASSQFF
TRBV6-4	TRBJ2-2	few	CATSDNTNTGELFF
TRBV4-3	TRBJ2-1	-	CASSQPGTQLYNEQFF
TRBV28	TRBJ1-1	few	CASSILTGTEAFF
TRBV5-1	TRBJ2-7	-	CASSLGGQSLRGQYF
TRBV25-1	TRBJ1-1	-	CASSEPDSEAFF
TRBV28	TRBJ2-7	-	CATRGAAYEQYF
TRBV11-2	TRBJ1-5	-	CASSSWTGGSNQPQHF
TRBV11-2	TRBJ1-1	few	CASSKNRGTEAFF
TRBV9	TRBJ2-6	-	CASNPGLAGANVLTF
TRBV5-1	TRBJ2-3	few	CASSAGTSGSTDTQYF
TRBV28	TRBJ2-7	few	CASSFWFSGRPDEQYF
TRBV9	TRBJ1-4	-	CASSPVGTGGEKLFF
TRBV30	TRBJ2-2	few	CAWFGTSGITNTGELFF
TRBV7-6	TRBJ1-1	few	CASSLGAREVNTEAFF
TRBV2	TRBJ2-5	-	CASTSDQETQYF
TRBV5-1	TRBJ2-1	-	CASRVGRSNEQFF
TRBV28	TRBJ1-5	-	CASSYPSGRQPQHF
TRBV5-1	TRBJ2-2	-	CASSLGLGISGELFF
TRBV7-3	TRBJ2-7	few	CASSLKGQGETYEQYF
TRBV9	TRBJ2-1	few	CASSVDQRSSYNEQFF
TRBV28	TRBJ2-1	few	CASSSWTSGINEQFF
TRBV18	TRBJ1-1	few	CASSPGTRQGGAFF
TRBV30	TRBJ2-7	-	CAWSVSPFSSYEQYF
TRBV19	TRBJ1-1	-	CASRSQGEAFF
TRBV19	TRBJ1-2	few	CASREIQAYGYTF